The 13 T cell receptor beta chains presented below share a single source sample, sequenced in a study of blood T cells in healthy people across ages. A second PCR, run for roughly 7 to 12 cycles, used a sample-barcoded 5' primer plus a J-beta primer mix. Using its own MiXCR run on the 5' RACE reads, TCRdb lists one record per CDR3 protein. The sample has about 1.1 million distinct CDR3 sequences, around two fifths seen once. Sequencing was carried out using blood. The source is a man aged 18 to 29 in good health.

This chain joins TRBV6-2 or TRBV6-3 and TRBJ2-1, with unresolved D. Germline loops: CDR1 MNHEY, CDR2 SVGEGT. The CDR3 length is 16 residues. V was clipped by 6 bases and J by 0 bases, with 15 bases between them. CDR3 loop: CASSRKPYLSYNEQFF. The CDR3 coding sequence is TGTGCCAGCAGCCGAAAACCGTACCTCTCCTACAATGAGCAGTTCTTC.

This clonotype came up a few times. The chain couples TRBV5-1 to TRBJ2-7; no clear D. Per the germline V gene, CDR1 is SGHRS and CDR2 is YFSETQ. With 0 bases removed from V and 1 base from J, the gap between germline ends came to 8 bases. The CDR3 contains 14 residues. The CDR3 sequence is CASSLGAASYEQYF. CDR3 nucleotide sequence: TGCGCCAGCAGCTTGGGGGCCGCTTCCTACGAGCAGTACTTC.

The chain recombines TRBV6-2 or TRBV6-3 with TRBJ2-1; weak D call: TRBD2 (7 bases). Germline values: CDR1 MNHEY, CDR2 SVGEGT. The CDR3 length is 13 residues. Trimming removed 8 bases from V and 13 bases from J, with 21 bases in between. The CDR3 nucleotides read TGTGCCAGCCAAGTTGGGGGGGCGCCCATACAGTTCTTC. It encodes CASQVGGAPIQFF.

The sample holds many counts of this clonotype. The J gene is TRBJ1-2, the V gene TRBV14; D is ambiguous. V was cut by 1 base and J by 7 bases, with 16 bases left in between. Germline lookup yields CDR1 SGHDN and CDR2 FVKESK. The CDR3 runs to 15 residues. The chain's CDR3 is CASSQVDGILGGYTF. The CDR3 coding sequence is TGTGCCAGCAGCCAAGTGGACGGCATTTTGGGTGGCTACACCTTC.

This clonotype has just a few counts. As DNA, the CDR3 is TGTGCCAGCAGCAGTCGGACAGCATCTTGGTTCGGTGCGCAGTTCTTC. Translating it yields CASSSRTASWFGAQFF. This rearrangement joins TRBV21-1 to TRBJ2-1; the table calls TRBD1, which could not be checked here. TRBV21-1 is classified as a pseudogene. The CDR3 contains 16 residues.

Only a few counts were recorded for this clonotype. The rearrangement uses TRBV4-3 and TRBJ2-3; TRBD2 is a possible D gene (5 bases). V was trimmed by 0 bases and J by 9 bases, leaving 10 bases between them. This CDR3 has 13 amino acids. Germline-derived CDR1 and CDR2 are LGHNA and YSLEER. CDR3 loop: CASSQDLPGTQYF. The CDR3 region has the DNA TGCGCCAGCAGCCAAGATCTTCCGGGGACGCAGTATTTT.

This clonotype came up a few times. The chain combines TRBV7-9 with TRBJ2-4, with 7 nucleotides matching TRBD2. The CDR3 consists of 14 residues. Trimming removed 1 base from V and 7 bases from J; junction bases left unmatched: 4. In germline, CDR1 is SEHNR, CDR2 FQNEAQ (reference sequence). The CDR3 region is CASSLGGRGNIQYF. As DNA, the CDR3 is TGTGCCAGCAGCTTAGGAGGGCGGGGGAACATTCAGTACTTC.

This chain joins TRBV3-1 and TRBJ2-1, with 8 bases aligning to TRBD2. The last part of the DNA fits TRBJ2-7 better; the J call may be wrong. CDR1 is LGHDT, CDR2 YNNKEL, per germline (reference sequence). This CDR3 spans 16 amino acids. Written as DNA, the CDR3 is TGTGCCAGCAGCCCCCAGGGCGTAGCGGGGTACAATGAGCAGTACTTC. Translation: CASSPQGVAGYNEQYF.

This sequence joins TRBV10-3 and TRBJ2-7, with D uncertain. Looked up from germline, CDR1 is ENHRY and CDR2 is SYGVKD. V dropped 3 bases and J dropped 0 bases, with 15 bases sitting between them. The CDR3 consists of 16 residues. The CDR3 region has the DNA TGTGCCATCAGTGATCGGTACGCCGGAAGCTCCTACGAGCAGTACTTC. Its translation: CAISDRYAGSSYEQYF.

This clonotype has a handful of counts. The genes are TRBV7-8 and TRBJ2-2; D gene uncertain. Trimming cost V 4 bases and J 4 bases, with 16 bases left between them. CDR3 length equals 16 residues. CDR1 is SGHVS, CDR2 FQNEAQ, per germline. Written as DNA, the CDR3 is TGTGCCAGCAGCTCGTATAGTAGGCAGCCCACCGGGGAGCTGTTTTTT. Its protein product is CASSSYSRQPTGELFF. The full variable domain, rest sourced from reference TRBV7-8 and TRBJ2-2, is GAGVSQSPRYKVAKRGQDVALRCDPISGHVSLFWYQQALGQGPEFLTYFQNEAQLDKSGLPSDRFFAERPEGSVSTLKIQRTQQEDSAVYLCASSSYSRQPTGELFFGEGSRLTVL.

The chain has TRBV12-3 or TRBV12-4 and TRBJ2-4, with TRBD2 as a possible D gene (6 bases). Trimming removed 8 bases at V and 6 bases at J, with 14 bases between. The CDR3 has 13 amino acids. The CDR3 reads CASAAGLGNIQYF. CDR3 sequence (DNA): TGTGCCAGCGCTGCGGGGTTAGGAAACATTCAGTACTTC.

CDR3 amino acids: CASSAGQEYEQYF. CDR3 sequence (DNA): TGTGCCAGCAGTGCAGGACAGGAGTACGAGCAGTACTTC. The rearrangement joins TRBV6-1 to TRBJ2-7; 7 bases fit TRBD1. V trimming: 4 bases; J trimming: 4 bases; junction bases outside the gene matches: 4. Per germline, CDR1 MNHNS and CDR2 SASEGT. The CDR3 has 13 residues.

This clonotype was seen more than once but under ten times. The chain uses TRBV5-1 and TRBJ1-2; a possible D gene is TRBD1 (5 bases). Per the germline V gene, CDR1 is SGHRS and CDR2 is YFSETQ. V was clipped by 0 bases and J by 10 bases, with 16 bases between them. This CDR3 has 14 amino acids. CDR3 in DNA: TGCGCCAGCAGCTTGGGTAACGACAGACATGTCTACACCTTC. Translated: CASSLGNDRHVYTF.